The 30 T cell receptor beta chains in this list originate from one sample, sequenced in a study of blood T cell repertoires in COVID-19. Profiling relied on immunoSEQ multiplex PCR, and the TCRdb table lists in-frame clones only, not all of them. This sample has 300,000 or so clones, with nearly 90% found just once. Sequenced material: PBMCs or T cells enriched from blood (not recorded which). The receptor set was obtained from a woman aged 25 to 39 who had recovered from COVID-19.

The J gene is TRBJ1-2, the V gene TRBV18; tentatively, D is TRBD1 (6 bases). CDR3 length: 15 amino acids. Germline V gene lookup returns CDR1 KGHSH and CDR2 LQKENI. V was shortened by 0 bases and J by 8 bases, with 16 bases between the two germline ends. The CDR3 spells CASSPPSAGVGGYTF. DNA for the CDR3: TGTGCCAGCTCACCACCGTCGGCAGGGGTTGGCGGCTACACCTTC.

The chain joins TRBV19 to TRBJ2-5, with TRBD2 matching 10 bases. Unmatched junction bases numbered 4, after V lost 0 bases and J lost 3 bases. The CDR3 covers 16 residues. Germline V gene sequence: CDR1 LNHDA, CDR2 SQIVND (reference sequence). The CDR3 sequence is CASSIDRLAGEETQYF. Written as DNA, the CDR3 is TGTGCCAGTAGTATAGATCGTCTAGCGGGGGAAGAGACCCAGTACTTC.

J is TRBJ1-3 and V is TRBV4-1, with a possible D match to TRBD1 (5 bases). The CDR3 runs 15 residues. V gave up 4 bases and J gave up 4 bases, with 14 bases separating them. Germline-derived CDR1 and CDR2 are MGHRA and YSYEKL. The DNA for the CDR3 is TGCGCCAGCAGCCGAGGCGACAGTTCCGGAAACACCATATATTTT. Its translation: CASSRGDSSGNTIYF.

The rearrangement links TRBV25-1 to TRBJ1-3, with D unresolved. Germline CDR1 reads MGHDK; CDR2 reads SYGVNS. The CDR3 runs to 11 residues. The ends were cut back, 4 bases at V and 6 bases at J, with 4 bases in the middle. CDR3 DNA sequence: TGTGCCAGCAGTGCACTAAACACCATATATTTT. Its protein is CASSALNTIYF.

This clone was recorded a few times. The chain is built from TRBV10-1 and TRBJ1-1, with 8 bases identical to TRBD1. The germline gives CDR1 WNHNN, CDR2 SYGVQD (reference sequence). With 6 bases clipped from V and 8 bases from J, the junction kept 2 bases outside the gene matches. The CDR3 is made up of 11 amino acids. CDR3 sequence: CASSGDREAFF. The CDR3 nucleotides are TGCGCCAGCAGCGGGGACAGGGAAGCTTTCTTT.

The chain couples TRBV6-1 to TRBJ2-3; TRBD2 matches 8 bases. The CDR3 has 15 amino acids. Trimming at V came to 3 bases and at J to 1 base, leaving 3 bases not matched to a gene. Per the germline V gene, CDR1 is MNHNS and CDR2 is SASEGT. The DNA for the CDR3 is TGTGCCAGCAGTGAGCGGGGGGACCGCACAGATACGCAGTATTTT. Protein: CASSERGDRTDTQYF.

A single count supports this clone. This chain links TRBV5-5 with TRBJ1-2; a weak D match, TRBD1 (6 bases). Germline CDR1 and CDR2: SGHKS and YYEKEE (reference sequence). Trimming left V 5 bases short and J 6 bases short, with 20 bases between. The CDR3 consists of 15 residues. CDR3 residues: CASRPGWGQTDGYTF. CDR3 nucleotides: TGTGCCAGCAGACCGGGGTGGGGGCAGACAGATGGCTACACCTTC.

The chain recombines TRBV6-6 with TRBJ2-2, with D perhaps matching TRBD1 (6 bases). The germline V and J ends were trimmed by 8 bases and 6 bases, with 16 bases remaining between them. Germline V gene sequence: CDR1 MNHNY, CDR2 SVGAGI (reference sequence). The CDR3 sequence is 14 residues long. As DNA, the CDR3 is TGTGCCAGCCACCCGGGGCAGGGGCCCGGGGAGCTGTTTTTT. Translating gives CASHPGQGPGELFF.

The genes are TRBV9 and TRBJ1-4, with 10 bases that match TRBD1. Germline V CDR1 and CDR2: SGDLS, YYNGEE. V lost 3 bases, J lost 8 bases, and 7 bases stayed unmatched. The CDR3 is 15 residues long. CDR3 residues: CASSGPGQGREKLFF. DNA for the CDR3: TGTGCCAGCAGCGGGCCGGGACAGGGGCGGGAAAAACTGTTTTTT.

The chain joins TRBV6-5 to TRBJ1-3; maybe TRBD1 (5 bases). Trimming took 10 bases from V and 0 from J, leaving 16 bases between them. Germline CDR1 reads MNHEY; CDR2 reads SVGAGI. The CDR3 contains 15 residues. The DNA for the CDR3 is TGTGCCACATCCAGACAGTCATCCTCTGGAAACACCATATATTTT. Translation gives CATSRQSSSGNTIYF.

The CDR3 loop reads CASSEGDRGRLGTEAFF. As DNA, the CDR3 is TGTGCCAGCAGTGAAGGGGACAGGGGGCGGTTAGGCACTGAAGCTTTCTTT. V is TRBV6-1 and J is TRBJ1-1; 12 bases line up with TRBD1. The CDR3 contains 17 residues. After removal of 1 base from V and 4 bases from J, the junction contained 7 bases not matched to a gene. From germline, CDR1 is MNHNS and CDR2 SASEGT.

The chain uses TRBV9 and TRBJ1-2; 9 nucleotides agree with TRBD1. The CDR3 contains 15 residues. Unmatched junction bases numbered 5, after V lost 3 bases and J lost 2 bases. CDR1 is SGDLS and CDR2 is YYNGEE in the germline V gene. In DNA, the CDR3 is TGTGCCAGCAGCGGTCACAGGGGGCCCAACTATGGCTACACCTTC. Translated, it gives CASSGHRGPNYGYTF. Drawing the rest from reference TRBV9 and TRBJ1-2, the complete variable domain is DSGVTQTPKHLITATGQRVTLRCSPRSGDLSVYWYQQSLDQGLQFLIQYYNGEERAKGNILERFSAQQFPDLHSELNLSSLELGDSALYFCASSGHRGPNYGYTFGSGTRLTVV.

The rearrangement joins TRBV30 to TRBJ1-6, with no clear D. Germline assignment: CDR1 GTSNPN and CDR2 SVGIG (reference sequence). This CDR3 is built from 13 residues. The V end lost 3 bases, the J end lost 7 bases, and 10 bases lay between the germline ends. CDR3 nucleotides: TGTGCCTGGAGCCCACAGCTCAATTCACCCCTCCACTTT. As protein: CAWSPQLNSPLHF.

The chain combines TRBV7-3 with TRBJ2-3, with a weak D call TRBD2 (6 bases). The CDR3 length is 15 residues. Trimming cost V 5 bases and J 0 bases, with 12 bases left between them. Per the germline V gene, CDR1 is SGHTA and CDR2 is FQGTGA. In DNA, the CDR3 is TGTGCCAGCAGCCCGACCGGGACTAGCACAGATACGCAGTATTTT. This gives the protein CASSPTGTSTDTQYF.

In this sample, this clone turned up once. The rearrangement links TRBV5-1 to TRBJ1-2; no clear D gene. The V end was cut by 4 bases, the J end by 8 bases, with 12 bases between. The CDR3 totals 12 residues. Germline CDR1 reads SGHRS; CDR2 reads YFSETQ. CDR3 sequence reads: CASSAGLAGYTF. The CDR3 coding sequence is TGCGCCAGCAGCGCAGGCCTGGCCGGCTACACCTTC.

The rearrangement links TRBV19 to TRBJ1-5; perhaps TRBD1 as D (5 bases). The CDR3 extends over 13 amino acids. Per germline, CDR1 LNHDA and CDR2 SQIVND (reference sequence). The V gene lost 7 bases and the J gene lost 8 bases, with 15 bases spanning the gap. The chain's CDR3 is CASKFSPGEPQHF. Written as DNA, the CDR3 is TGTGCCAGTAAGTTTAGCCCGGGGGAGCCCCAGCATTTT.

This sequence joins TRBV5-1 and TRBJ2-7; tentative D call: TRBD2 (5 bases). The CDR3 runs 14 residues. V was clipped by 4 bases and J by 5 bases, with 16 bases between them. CDR1 and CDR2 from the germline V gene are SGHRS and YFSETQ. The chain's CDR3 is CASSGPAGFHEQYF. The CDR3 DNA follows: TGCGCCAGCAGCGGGCCGGCGGGTTTCCACGAGCAGTACTTC.

V gene TRBV27 combines with J gene TRBJ2-3; D call uncertain. The CDR3 has 11 amino acids. V was trimmed by 9 bases and J by 0 bases, leaving 4 bases between them. Germline V lookup: CDR1 MNHEY, CDR2 SMNVEV (reference sequence). The CDR3 bases are TGTGCCAGTAGCAGCACAGATACGCAGTATTTT. It encodes CASSSTDTQYF.

This chain joins TRBV29-1 and TRBJ2-7; maybe TRBD1 (5 bases). Trimming shortened V by 4 bases and J by 7 bases, and 11 bases separated the two germline ends. Germline values: CDR1 SQVTM, CDR2 ANQGSEA. CDR3 length: 11 amino acids. CDR3 amino acids: CSVVGLREQYF. Written as DNA, the CDR3 is TGCAGCGTTGTGGGGCTACGGGAGCAGTACTTC.

As for this clone: Other DNA variants within this sample encode the same CDR3. The J gene is TRBJ1-1, the V gene TRBV19, with TRBD1 matching 7 bases. Trimming removed 7 bases from V and 1 base from J; junction bases left unmatched: 3. This CDR3 has 13 amino acids. CDR1 LNHDA and CDR2 SQIVND come from the germline V gene (reference sequence). CDR3 coding DNA: TGTGCCAGTACCCGACAGGGGAACACTGAAGCTTTCTTT. Translating it yields CASTRQGNTEAFF.

The rearrangement joins TRBV7-8 to TRBJ1-4, with a tentative D call TRBD1 (5 bases). The CDR3 is 20 amino acids. Germline CDR1 reads SGHVS; CDR2 reads FQNEAQ. V shed 1 base and J shed 8 bases, with 29 bases lying between them. The CDR3 protein is CASSLVSLAPVLLGGEKLFF. Here the CDR3 DNA reads TGTGCCAGCAGCTTAGTCTCTTTGGCCCCTGTTCTTCTCGGGGGGGAAAAACTGTTTTTT.

The chain couples TRBV7-9 to TRBJ1-4; the D is unclear. There are 12 residues in the CDR3. V lost 5 bases, J lost 8 bases, and 9 bases lay in between. Germline CDR1 is SEHNR and CDR2 is FQNEAQ (reference sequence). The CDR3 loop reads CASSPGYEKLFF. The CDR3 DNA reads TGTGCCAGCAGCCCGGGTTACGAAAAACTGTTTTTT.

Written as DNA, the CDR3 is TGTGCCAGCACCTTCCCCGGGACAGGCGGCCACGAGCAGTACTTC. Amino acids: CASTFPGTGGHEQYF. The chain couples TRBV28 to TRBJ2-7; 8 positions match TRBD1. Germline-derived CDR1 and CDR2 are MDHEN and SYDVKM. CDR3 length equals 15 residues. J gave up 5 bases and V 7 bases, and 13 bases lay outside the gene matches.

The V and J genes are TRBV5-6 and TRBJ1-5; D not resolved. The CDR3 loop spans 15 amino acids. CDR1 and CDR2 from the germline V gene are SGHDT and YYEEEE. Deletions cut 2 bases from V and 4 bases from J, with 13 bases between. The CDR3 region is CASSFGSLGNQPQHF. The CDR3 DNA is TGTGCCAGCAGCTTCGGGAGTCTGGGGAATCAGCCCCAGCATTTT.

The chain links TRBV7-2 to TRBJ2-3, with 10 bases fitting TRBD2. Germline CDR1 SGHTA, CDR2 FQGNSA. Losses at the gene ends were 8 bases for V and 1 base for J; bases not matched to a gene: 0. The CDR3 sequence is 13 residues long. The CDR3 region is CASGLAGTDTQYF. In nucleotides, the CDR3 is TGTGCCAGCGGACTAGCGGGCACAGATACGCAGTATTTT.

This clone has more than one count but fewer than ten. The chain couples TRBV4-1 to TRBJ1-1; a possible D gene is TRBD1 (5 bases). This CDR3 comprises 14 residues. Germline CDR1 and CDR2: MGHRA and YSYEKL. The germline V and J ends were trimmed by 9 bases and 2 bases, with 16 bases remaining between them. DNA of the CDR3: TGCGCCAGTGTGGGGCCGCTTCTTAACACTGAAGCTTTCTTT. Translated, it gives CASVGPLLNTEAFF.

The rearrangement uses TRBV18 and TRBJ2-5; TRBD2 aligns across 12 bases. Germline loops: CDR1 KGHSH, CDR2 LQKENI. The CDR3 sequence is 16 residues long. The junction had 7 bases not matched to a gene; V was cut back by 3 bases and J by 5 bases. CDR3 in DNA: TGTGCCAGCTCACCTACTAGCGGGGGGATCGGGGAGACCCAGTACTTC. Translation: CASSPTSGGIGETQYF.

The V and J genes are TRBV2 and TRBJ1-3, with TRBD1 matching over 8 bases. Germline CDR1 reads SNHLY; CDR2 reads FYNNEI. The length of the CDR3 is 14 residues. Germline trimming cut 5 bases from V and 4 bases from J; bases unmatched to any gene: 4. This chain's CDR3 is CASSLRGLGNTIYF. For the CDR3, the DNA is TGTGCCAGCAGTCTCAGGGGGCTGGGAAACACCATATATTTT.

The chain has TRBV2 and TRBJ2-1, with D maybe TRBD1 (5 bases). Per the germline V gene, CDR1 is SNHLY and CDR2 is FYNNEI. Trimming stripped 0 bases from V and 1 base from J, with 13 bases between. The CDR3 extends over 17 amino acids. In nucleotides, the CDR3 is TGTGCCAGCAGTGAAGCGCTGGGCCCAGGGTCCTACAATGAGCAGTTCTTC. Translating it yields CASSEALGPGSYNEQFF.

This chain connects TRBV20-1 to TRBJ2-2, with 7 bases lining up with TRBD1. The CDR3 has 14 amino acids. After removal of 3 bases from V and 4 bases from J, the junction contained 5 bases not matched to a gene. CDR1 is DFQATT, CDR2 SNEGSKA, per germline (reference sequence). This chain's CDR3 is CSASPPGGTGELFF. CDR3 DNA sequence: TGCAGTGCTAGTCCCCCAGGGGGCACCGGGGAGCTGTTTTTT.